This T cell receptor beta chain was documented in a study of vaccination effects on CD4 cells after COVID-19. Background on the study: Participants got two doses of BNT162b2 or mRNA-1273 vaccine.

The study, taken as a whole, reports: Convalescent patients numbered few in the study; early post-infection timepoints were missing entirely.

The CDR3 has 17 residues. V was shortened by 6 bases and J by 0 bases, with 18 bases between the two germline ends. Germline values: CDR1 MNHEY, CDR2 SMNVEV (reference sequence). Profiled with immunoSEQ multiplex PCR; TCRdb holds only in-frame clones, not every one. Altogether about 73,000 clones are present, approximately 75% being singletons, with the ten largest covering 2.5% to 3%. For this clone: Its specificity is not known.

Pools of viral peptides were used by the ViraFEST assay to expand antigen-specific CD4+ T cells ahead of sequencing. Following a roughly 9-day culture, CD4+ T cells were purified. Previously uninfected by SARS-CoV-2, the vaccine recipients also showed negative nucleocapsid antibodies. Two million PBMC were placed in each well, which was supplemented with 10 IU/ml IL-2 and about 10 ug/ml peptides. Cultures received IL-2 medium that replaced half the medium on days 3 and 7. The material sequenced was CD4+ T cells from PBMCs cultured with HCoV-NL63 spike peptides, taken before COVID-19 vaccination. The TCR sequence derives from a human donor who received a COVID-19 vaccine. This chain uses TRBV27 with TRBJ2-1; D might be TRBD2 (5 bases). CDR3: CASRDSSWESSYNEQFF. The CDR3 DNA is TGTGCCAGCAGAGACTCTAGCTGGGAAAGCTCCTACAATGAGCAGTTCTTC.